This TCR beta chain originates from a study of blood T cell repertoires in COVID-19. Measured with immunoSEQ multiplex PCR; TCRdb has only the in-frame clones, and not every one. The data show 130,000 to 150,000 clones, with around 84% seen just once and approximately 12% held by the top ten. The germline V gene encodes CDR1 SGHDT and CDR2 YYEEEE. This CDR3 comprises 14 residues. V lost 5 bases and J lost 3, with 15 bases in between. The chain links TRBV5-6 to TRBJ2-7, with D perhaps TRBD1 (6 bases). Sequencing was done on a sample of peripheral blood. The sequence was collected from a man in his fifties or sixties with active or convalescent COVID-19. As DNA, the CDR3 is TGTGCCAGCAGGGCCAGGGGTGAGAACTACGAGCAGTACTTC. It translates to CASRARGENYEQYF.